These 32 T cell receptor beta chains came from one sample sequenced in a study of cytomegalovirus exposure and HLA in healthy donors. The PCR employed 60 Vbeta primers together with 13 Jbeta primers. Profiled with immunoSEQ multiplex PCR; TCRdb holds only in-frame clones, not every one. The sample consists of around 130,000 clones, around 77% of them appearing once. Material for sequencing was PBMCs. All receptors come from a man aged 45-65 years in good health and CMV-seronegative.

The CDR3 DNA sequence: TGTGCCAGCAGCTTTGACAGGGGAGGGGATGAGCAGTTCTTC. This gives the protein CASSFDRGGDEQFF. The rearrangement uses TRBV7-9 and TRBJ2-1; D perhaps matches TRBD1 (8 bases). The CDR3 is 14 residues long. From germline, CDR1 is SEHNR and CDR2 FQNEAQ (reference sequence). Trimming pared 3 bases from V and 8 bases from J, leaving 14 bases between.

The genes are TRBV2 and TRBJ2-2; D gene ambiguous. CDR1 is SNHLY, CDR2 FYNNEI, per germline. The V gene lost 11 bases and the J gene lost 5 bases, with 15 bases spanning the gap. The CDR3 totals 13 residues. The DNA for the CDR3 is TGTGCCTCCTCTTATGCCGGGACCGGGGAGCTGTTTTTT. This gives the protein CASSYAGTGELFF.

The chain couples TRBV5-1 to TRBJ2-4; TRBD2 might be the D (5 bases). Germline-derived CDR1 and CDR2 are SGHRS and YFSETQ. This CDR3 spans 15 amino acids. The V end lost 3 bases, the J end lost 0 bases, and 10 bases lay between the germline ends. The CDR3 nucleotides read TGCGCCAGCAGCTCGTCCGCGGGAGCCAAAAACATTCAGTACTTC. Amino acid sequence: CASSSSAGAKNIQYF.

In this sample, this clone turned up a few times. The rearrangement uses TRBV4-1 and TRBJ1-1, with TRBD1 matching over 9 bases. Germline CDR1 and CDR2: MGHRA and YSYEKL. V lost 1 base, J lost 1 base, and 1 base stayed unmatched. There are 15 residues in the CDR3. The CDR3 protein is CASSQAGQGNTEAFF. CDR3 bases: TGCGCCAGCAGCCAAGCGGGACAGGGGAACACTGAAGCTTTCTTT.

The V call is TRBV28, the J call TRBJ2-1, with TRBD2 matching 9 bases. The CDR3 spans 17 residues. Per germline, CDR1 MDHEN and CDR2 SYDVKM. After removal of 5 bases from V and 7 bases from J, the junction contained 15 bases not matched to a gene. CDR3 DNA sequence: TGTGCCAGCAGTCTCCAAATCCCGGGACTAGCTCTAAATGAGCAGTTCTTC. It is translated as CASSLQIPGLALNEQFF.

This clone turned up a few times. The CDR3 nucleotides read TGTGCCAGCAGTGTAGAGGGGGGGCGCATGGGTCAGCCCCAGCATTTT. Translated: CASSVEGGRMGQPQHF. J is TRBJ1-5 and V is TRBV6-1; weak D call: TRBD1 (6 bases). Germline V lookup: CDR1 MNHNS, CDR2 SASEGT. The V end lost 4 bases, the J end lost 6 bases, and 19 bases lay between the germline ends. The CDR3 loop spans 16 amino acids.

The chain recombines TRBV15 with TRBJ2-7; D gene ambiguous. The ends were cut back, 0 bases at V and 3 bases at J, with 15 bases in the middle. The V gene's germline CDR1 is LNHNV and CDR2 YYDKDF (reference sequence). CDR3 size: 16 residues. Here the CDR3 reads CATSRDSISQNYEQYF. The CDR3 bases are TGTGCCACCAGCAGAGATTCAATTAGTCAAAACTACGAGCAGTACTTC.

The V gene is TRBV19, the J gene TRBJ2-2, with D tentatively TRBD2 (5 bases). V lost 7 bases and J lost 3, with 15 bases in between. The CDR3 totals 15 residues. Germline CDR1 is LNHDA and CDR2 is SQIVND (reference sequence). CDR3 region: CASTEGWFHTGELFF. In nucleotides, the CDR3 is TGTGCCAGTACCGAGGGATGGTTTCACACCGGGGAGCTGTTTTTT.

V usage is TRBV7-8 and J usage is TRBJ1-5; tentative D call: TRBD1 (6 bases). CDR3 length: 16 amino acids. Germline assignment: CDR1 SGHVS and CDR2 FQNEAQ. V was clipped by 2 bases and J by 4 bases, with 15 bases between them. The CDR3 spells CASSLLRTGINQPQHF. The CDR3 DNA follows: TGTGCCAGCAGCTTACTGAGAACAGGGATTAATCAGCCCCAGCATTTT.

The chain uses TRBV11-2 and TRBJ2-7, with a tentative D call TRBD1 (6 bases). The V gene's germline CDR1 is SGHAT and CDR2 FQNNGV. The length of the CDR3 is 14 residues. Trimming left V 5 bases short and J 4 bases short, with 15 bases between. The CDR3 sequence is CASSPLGRGYEQYF. Here the CDR3 DNA reads TGTGCCAGCAGCCCCCTCGGCAGGGGATACGAGCAGTACTTC.

This clone showed up just once. V is TRBV29-1 and J is TRBJ2-5; D perhaps matches TRBD2 (12 bases). The germline CDR1 and CDR2 sequences are SQVTM and ANQGSEA. This CDR3 is 17 amino acids long. Between the trimmed V and J ends, which lost 2 bases and 7 bases, there was a span of 26 bases. The CDR3: CSVELRGLAGTGGTQYF. As DNA, the CDR3 is TGCAGCGTTGAACTCAGAGGACTAGCGGGGACAGGGGGGACCCAGTACTTC.

This clone was observed a single time. This chain links TRBV6-5 with TRBJ1-4; no clear D. Germline assignment: CDR1 MNHEY and CDR2 SVGAGI. The CDR3 has 14 amino acids. Trimming left V 5 bases short and J 4 bases short, with 11 bases between. CDR3 protein: CASSRVQDNEKLFF. In DNA, the CDR3 is TGTGCCAGCAGTCGCGTTCAGGATAATGAAAAACTGTTTTTT.

The chain employs TRBV11-2 and TRBJ2-7, with 10 positions matching TRBD1. Per germline, CDR1 SGHAT and CDR2 FQNNGV. This CDR3 is 11 amino acids long. In nucleotides, the CDR3 is TGTGGACAGGGGGCAGGGTGCGAGCAGTACTTC. Its protein product is CGQGAGCEQYF.

Points on this clone: This specimen includes other DNA sequences encoding the same CDR3. The chain employs TRBV28 and TRBJ1-1; D unclear. The germline CDR1 and CDR2 sequences are MDHEN and SYDVKM. Between the trimmed V and J ends, which lost 8 bases and 0 bases, there was a span of 7 bases. CDR3 length: 12 amino acids. In nucleotides, the CDR3 is TGTGCCAGCTCTACTATGAACACTGAAGCTTTCTTT. Translated, it gives CASSTMNTEAFF.

This chain connects TRBV27 to TRBJ2-6; D gene ambiguous. Trimming stripped 6 bases from V and 0 bases from J, with 12 bases between. The germline gives CDR1 MNHEY, CDR2 SMNVEV (reference sequence). This CDR3 comprises 16 residues. This CDR3 reads CASRPLSSSGANVLTF. For the CDR3, the DNA is TGTGCCAGCAGGCCTTTAAGTAGCTCTGGGGCCAACGTCCTGACTTTC. Variable domain in full (rest from reference TRBV27 and TRBJ2-6): EAQVTQNPRYLITVTGKKLTVTCSQNMNHEYMSWYRQDPGLGLRQIYYSMNVEVTDKGDVPEGYKVSRKEKRNFPLILESPSPNQTSLYFCASRPLSSSGANVLTFGAGSRLTVL.

This clone was picked up one time. This chain connects TRBV11-2 to TRBJ1-4, with 7 bases matching TRBD1. This CDR3 has 14 residues. V shed 5 bases, J shed 4 bases, and the junction held 4 bases outside the gene matches. CDR1 and CDR2 from the germline V gene are SGHAT and FQNNGV. The CDR3 DNA follows: TGTGCCAGCAGCATGACAGGGAATAATGAAAAACTGTTTTTT. As protein: CASSMTGNNEKLFF. Filled out from reference TRBV11-2 and TRBJ1-4, the complete variable domain reads EAGVAQSPRYKIIEKRQSVAFWCNPISGHATLYWYQQILGQGPKLLIQFQNNGVVDDSQLPKDRFSAERLKGVDSTLKIQPAKLEDSAVYLCASSMTGNNEKLFFGSGTQLSVL.

This rearrangement joins TRBV19 to TRBJ1-5; 8 bases map to TRBD1. V lost 7 bases and J lost 2; bases outside the gene matches: 10. The CDR3 has 16 residues. Germline V CDR1 and CDR2: LNHDA, SQIVND (reference sequence). The CDR3 sequence: CASKNSGTGGNQPQHF. CDR3 nucleotide sequence: TGTGCCAGTAAGAACTCCGGGACAGGTGGCAATCAGCCCCAGCATTTT. Variable domain in full (rest from reference TRBV19 and TRBJ1-5): DGGITQSPKYLFRKEGQNVTLSCEQNLNHDAMYWYRQDPGQGLRLIYYSQIVNDFQKGDIAEGYSVSREKKESFPLTVTSAQKNPTAFYLCASKNSGTGGNQPQHFGDGTRLSIL.

Ten or more counts support this clone. In DNA, the CDR3 is TGTGCCAGCTCGTTTACTAGCGGGAGTCCCCCAGATACGCAGTATTTT. Encoded protein: CASSFTSGSPPDTQYF. The rearrangement uses TRBV18 and TRBJ2-3, with 11 bases fitting TRBD2. Germline CDR1 reads KGHSH; CDR2 reads LQKENI. This CDR3 spans 16 amino acids. The trim removed 6 bases at V and 4 bases at J, leaving 9 bases unmatched.

The chain has TRBV7-2 and TRBJ2-7, with 7 positions matching TRBD1. The J segment lost 2 bases and the V segment lost 5 bases, leaving 12 bases of the junction unmatched. Germline lookup yields CDR1 SGHTA and CDR2 FQGNSA. CDR3 size: 16 residues. The CDR3 loop reads CASSTFLQTGAYEQYF. As DNA, the CDR3 is TGTGCCAGCAGCACCTTTCTACAAACAGGGGCCTACGAGCAGTACTTC.

The DNA for the CDR3 is TGTGCCAGCGCACGGACAGGGGGATACGAGCAGTACTTC. Its protein is CASARTGGYEQYF. The chain recombines TRBV6-1 with TRBJ2-7; 10 positions agree with TRBD1. V was clipped by 8 bases and J by 4 bases; unmatched bases: 5. CDR1 is MNHNS, CDR2 SASEGT, per germline. The CDR3 covers 13 residues.

This clone was detected a few times. CDR3 in DNA: TGTGCCAGTAGTATTAGGCGGGAGCGGAACATTCAGTACTTC. Encoded protein: CASSIRRERNIQYF. The genes are TRBV19 and TRBJ2-4; 7 bases match TRBD2. Germline V gene sequence: CDR1 LNHDA, CDR2 SQIVND (reference sequence). J was trimmed by 7 bases and V by 3 bases; bases with no gene match: 6. The CDR3 sequence is 14 residues long.

V is TRBV19 and J is TRBJ1-5; a possible D gene is TRBD1 (5 bases). This CDR3 is built from 14 residues. V lost 1 base, J lost 4 bases, and 8 bases lay in between. Germline values: CDR1 LNHDA, CDR2 SQIVND (reference sequence). The CDR3: CASSIAGKNQPQHF. In DNA form, the CDR3 reads TGTGCCAGTAGTATAGCAGGGAAGAATCAGCCCCAGCATTTT.

The chain uses TRBV5-1 and TRBJ2-1, with 7 nucleotides matching TRBD2. The CDR3 has 16 amino acids. The J segment lost 0 bases and the V segment lost 4 bases, leaving 7 bases of the junction unmatched. Germline CDR1 SGHRS, CDR2 YFSETQ. The CDR3 nucleotides are TGCGCCAGCAGCCCCCTAGCGGACACCTCCTACAATGAGCAGTTCTTC. Its translation: CASSPLADTSYNEQFF.

This clone occurred a few times. The chain employs TRBV2 and TRBJ1-5; D not resolved. V was shortened by 6 bases and J by 6 bases, with 15 bases between the two germline ends. The CDR3 covers 14 residues. CDR1 and CDR2 from the germline V gene are SNHLY and FYNNEI. Here the CDR3 reads CASRVTEVGQPQHF. In DNA form, the CDR3 reads TGTGCCAGCAGAGTAACAGAAGTGGGTCAGCCCCAGCATTTT.

The chain joins TRBV6-5 to TRBJ1-2, with 8 bases that match TRBD1. The CDR3 is 14 residues long. V was clipped by 4 bases and J by 3 bases; unmatched bases: 4. Per the germline V gene, CDR1 is MNHEY and CDR2 is SVGAGI. CDR3 protein: CASSSRQGHYGYTF. In DNA form, the CDR3 reads TGTGCCAGCAGTTCCAGACAGGGGCACTATGGCTACACCTTC.

This clone was counted once. The gene calls are TRBV18 and TRBJ2-7; a possible D gene is TRBD1 (6 bases). This CDR3 comprises 13 residues. Germline V gene sequence: CDR1 KGHSH, CDR2 LQKENI. The ends were cut back, 4 bases at V and 3 bases at J, with 10 bases in the middle. DNA for the CDR3: TGTGCCAGCTCACAAAGCAGGGGCTACGAGCAGTACTTC. Its translation is CASSQSRGYEQYF.

The gene calls are TRBV10-3 and TRBJ2-2, with 8 bases that match TRBD2. The CDR3 runs 15 residues. The V gene end was trimmed by 7 bases and the J gene end by 3 bases; junction bases not matched to a gene: 7. CDR1 ENHRY and CDR2 SYGVKD come from the germline V gene. For the CDR3, the DNA is TGTGCCATCAAGCGGGAGTCCCCGGACACCGGGGAGCTGTTTTTT. Its protein product is CAIKRESPDTGELFF.

This chain uses TRBV7-2 with TRBJ2-1; D is undetermined. The CDR3 consists of 15 residues. V shed 5 bases and J shed 0 bases, with 11 bases lying between them. CDR1 SGHTA and CDR2 FQGNSA come from the germline V gene. The CDR3 nucleotides are TGTGCCAGCAGCGCCCAACTGAGCTCCTACAATGAGCAGTTCTTC. Its protein is CASSAQLSSYNEQFF.

The rearrangement uses TRBV6-5 and TRBJ2-2, with 7 nucleotides matching TRBD1. CDR3 length equals 15 residues. V lost 8 bases, J lost 5 bases, and 11 bases stayed unmatched. Germline V gene lookup returns CDR1 MNHEY and CDR2 SVGAGI. The CDR3 nucleotides are TGTGCCAGCGGGCAAAGACAGGGAAGTACCGGGGAGCTGTTTTTT. This gives the protein CASGQRQGSTGELFF.

J is TRBJ2-7 and V is TRBV27; 7 bases are shared with TRBD2. Trimming cost V 1 base and J 3 bases; bases outside gene matches: 3. Germline lookup yields CDR1 MNHEY and CDR2 SMNVEV (reference sequence). CDR3 length equals 14 residues. The CDR3 loop reads CASSLYPGGYEQYF. The CDR3 DNA is TGTGCCAGCAGTTTATATCCGGGGGGCTACGAGCAGTACTTC.

The V and J genes are TRBV29-1 and TRBJ2-5; possible D gene TRBD1, 8 bases. The ends were cut back, 4 bases at V and 9 bases at J, with 12 bases in the middle. The CDR3 is made up of 11 amino acids. The V gene's germline CDR1 is SQVTM and CDR2 ANQGSEA. The CDR3 is CSVGTGGAQYF. The DNA for the CDR3 is TGCAGCGTTGGTACAGGGGGGGCCCAGTACTTC.

The chain is built from TRBV28 and TRBJ1-2; D is perhaps TRBD1 (5 bases). Germline V gene data show CDR1 as MDHEN and CDR2 as SYDVKM. CDR3 length equals 15 residues. Trimming stripped 3 bases from V and 6 bases from J, with 17 bases between. The CDR3 DNA reads as TGTGCCAGCAGTTTTTGGGAGGTAGCAGGGAATGGCTACACCTTC. Protein sequence: CASSFWEVAGNGYTF.